The 7 T cell receptor beta chains below come from one sample, sequenced in a study of beta chain features in type 1 diabetes. Every bit of the isolated RNA underwent reverse transcription, so sequencing read expressed TCRB transcripts. Data came from immunoSEQ multiplex PCR; TCRdb stores just in-frame clones and leaves some out. Of 900,000 or so clones in the sample, roughly a sixth were seen once. Sequenced input: naive CD4+ T cells from blood. These receptors all stem from a woman younger than 30 in good health.

This clone was seen a few times. The V call is TRBV5-1, the J call TRBJ1-1; TRBD1 might be the D (5 bases). There are 14 residues in the CDR3. V was shortened by 3 bases and J by 1 base, with 10 bases between the two germline ends. Per germline, CDR1 SGHRS and CDR2 YFSETQ. The CDR3 nucleotides are TGCGCCAGCAGCTCCGGGACCGAGAACACTGAAGCTTTCTTT. It specifies CASSSGTENTEAFF.

In this sample, this clone turned up a few times. This chain joins TRBV9 and TRBJ2-2, with TRBD2 matching over 7 bases. CDR1 and CDR2 from the germline V gene are SGDLS and YYNGEE. This CDR3 comprises 14 residues. V lost 0 bases and J lost 7; bases outside the gene matches: 3. The CDR3 here is CASSVAREGGELFF. CDR3 coding DNA: TGTGCCAGCAGCGTAGCCAGGGAGGGCGGGGAGCTGTTTTTT.

The rearrangement links TRBV18 to TRBJ1-4; D gene ambiguous. Germline CDR1 is KGHSH and CDR2 is LQKENI. V lost 4 bases to trimming and J lost 5 bases, with 8 bases between them. CDR3 size: 13 residues. The CDR3 is CASSHGENEKLFF. CDR3 DNA: TGTGCCAGCTCACACGGGGAAAATGAAAAACTGTTTTTT.

This clone was seen just once. The rearrangement links TRBV28 to TRBJ1-5; TRBD1 agrees at 8 bases. V shed 3 bases, J shed 4 bases, and the junction held 17 bases outside the gene matches. The CDR3 consists of 19 residues. Germline CDR1 and CDR2: MDHEN and SYDVKM. CDR3 sequence (DNA): TGTGCCAGCAGTTTGGGGAGGGTCAGGGGGCAATTTGGAAATCAGCCCCAGCATTTT. It yields the protein CASSLGRVRGQFGNQPQHF.

The chain has TRBV19 and TRBJ2-1, with 9 bases identical to TRBD2. From germline, CDR1 is LNHDA and CDR2 SQIVND (reference sequence). This CDR3 has 15 residues. V lost 7 bases and J lost 9; bases outside the gene matches: 13. The CDR3, as DNA: TGTGCCAGTATAAATGGGGCTAGCGGGAACCTTGAGCAGTTCTTC. It translates to CASINGASGNLEQFF.

This clone showed up just a few times. This rearrangement joins TRBV6-6 to TRBJ2-7; TRBD2 matches at 11 bases. Trimming cost V 4 bases and J 3 bases; bases outside gene matches: 2. The CDR3 spans 14 residues. CDR1 is MNHNY and CDR2 is SVGAGI in the germline V gene (reference sequence). CDR3 protein: CASSSGLAGYEQYF. The CDR3 DNA reads as TGTGCCAGCAGTTCCGGACTAGCGGGCTACGAGCAGTACTTC.

The DNA of the CDR3 is TGTGCCAGCAGCTTGGCCCGAGACAGGCTTAACTATGGCTACACCTTC. Amino acids: CASSLARDRLNYGYTF. The V and J genes are TRBV5-4 and TRBJ1-2; D might be TRBD1 (6 bases). Germline loops: CDR1 SGHNT, CDR2 YYREEE (reference sequence). There are 16 residues in the CDR3. V was pared by 0 bases and J by 1 base, with 13 bases between.